This record concerns one TCR beta chain sequence. The data were obtained in a study of blood T cell repertoires in COVID-19. Study-level information: Sources were T cells, B-cell-depleted T cells, or PBMCs; the material itself was cDNA or gDNA.

Looked up from germline, CDR1 is KGHSH and CDR2 is LQKENI. CDR3 length equals 14 residues. Trimming removed 2 bases at V and 3 bases at J, with 10 bases between. Original processing notes: Estimation of nucleated cell counts relied on the amplification of reference gene primers. Only in-frame clones appear in the TCRdb table, and some are missing; sequencing was by immunoSEQ multiplex PCR. V and J calls and clone size follow that table, whereas D and trimming were derived from the DNA. The sample holds 130,000 or so clones, 70% to 85% seen once. The V call is TRBV18, the J call TRBJ1-2; D is unresolved. The sample consisted of peripheral blood. This clonotype was obtained from a woman in her 70s with acute or convalescent COVID-19. The CDR3 loop is CASSPTSDYYGYTF. CDR3 nucleotide sequence: TGTGCCAGCTCACCAACTAGCGACTACTATGGCTACACCTTC.